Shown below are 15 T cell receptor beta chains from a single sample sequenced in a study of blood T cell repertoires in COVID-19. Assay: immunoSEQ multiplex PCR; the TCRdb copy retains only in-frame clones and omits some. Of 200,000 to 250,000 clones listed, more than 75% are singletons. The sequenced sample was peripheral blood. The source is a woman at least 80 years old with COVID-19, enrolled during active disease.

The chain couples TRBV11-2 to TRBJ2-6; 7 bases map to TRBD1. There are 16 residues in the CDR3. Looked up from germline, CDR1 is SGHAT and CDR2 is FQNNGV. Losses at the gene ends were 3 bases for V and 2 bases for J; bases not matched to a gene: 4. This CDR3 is CASSFQGGTGANVLTF. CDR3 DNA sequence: TGTGCCAGCAGCTTTCAAGGGGGCACTGGGGCCAACGTCCTGACTTTC.

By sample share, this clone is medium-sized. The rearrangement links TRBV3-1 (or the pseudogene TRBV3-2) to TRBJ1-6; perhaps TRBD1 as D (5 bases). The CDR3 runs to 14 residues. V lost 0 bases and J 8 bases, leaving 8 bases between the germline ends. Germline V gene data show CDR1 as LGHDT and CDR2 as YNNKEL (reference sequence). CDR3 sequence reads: CASSQDTGHSPLHF. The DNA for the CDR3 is TGTGCCAGCAGCCAAGATACAGGCCATTCACCCCTCCACTTT.

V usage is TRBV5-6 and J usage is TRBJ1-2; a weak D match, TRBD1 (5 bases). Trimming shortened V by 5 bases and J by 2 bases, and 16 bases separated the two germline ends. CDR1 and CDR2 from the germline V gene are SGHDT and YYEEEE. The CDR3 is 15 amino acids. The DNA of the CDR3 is TGTGCCAGCAGAAACCGGAGGGACGGGAACTATGGCTACACCTTC. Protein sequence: CASRNRRDGNYGYTF.

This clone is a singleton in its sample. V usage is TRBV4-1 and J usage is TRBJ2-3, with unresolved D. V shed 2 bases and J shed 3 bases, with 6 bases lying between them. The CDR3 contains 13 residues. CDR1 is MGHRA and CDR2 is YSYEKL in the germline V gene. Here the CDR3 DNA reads TGCGCCAGCAGCCAACGTGAGACAGATACGCAGTATTTT. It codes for CASSQRETDTQYF.

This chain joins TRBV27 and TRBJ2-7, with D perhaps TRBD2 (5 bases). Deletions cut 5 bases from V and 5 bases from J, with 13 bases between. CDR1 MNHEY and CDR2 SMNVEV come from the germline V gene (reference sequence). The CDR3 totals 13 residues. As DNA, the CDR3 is TGTGCCAGCAGTCCCTGGACTGGGGACGAGCAGTACTTC. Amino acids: CASSPWTGDEQYF.

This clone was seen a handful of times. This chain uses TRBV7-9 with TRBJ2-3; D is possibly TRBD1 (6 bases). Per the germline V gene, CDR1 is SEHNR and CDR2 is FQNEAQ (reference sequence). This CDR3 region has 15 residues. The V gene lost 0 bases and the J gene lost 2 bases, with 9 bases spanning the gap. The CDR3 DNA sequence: TGTGCCAGCAGCTTAGCGCAGGGGTACACAGATACGCAGTATTTT. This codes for CASSLAQGYTDTQYF.

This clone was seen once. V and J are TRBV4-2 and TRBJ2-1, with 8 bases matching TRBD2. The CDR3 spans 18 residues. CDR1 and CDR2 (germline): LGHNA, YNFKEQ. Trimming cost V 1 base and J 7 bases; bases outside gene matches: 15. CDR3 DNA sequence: TGTGCCAGCAGCCAAGTAGCAGTGCTAGCGGGCGCCACTAATGAGCAGTTCTTC. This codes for CASSQVAVLAGATNEQFF.

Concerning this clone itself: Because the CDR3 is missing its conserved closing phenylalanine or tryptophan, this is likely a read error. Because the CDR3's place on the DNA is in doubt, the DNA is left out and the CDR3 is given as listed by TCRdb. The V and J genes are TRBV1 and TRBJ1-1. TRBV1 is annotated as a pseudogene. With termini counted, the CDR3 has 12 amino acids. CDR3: CTSSQEADSPYL.

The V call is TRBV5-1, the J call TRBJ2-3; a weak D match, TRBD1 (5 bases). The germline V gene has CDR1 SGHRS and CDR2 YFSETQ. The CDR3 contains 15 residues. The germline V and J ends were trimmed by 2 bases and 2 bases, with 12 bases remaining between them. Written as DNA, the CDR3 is TGCGCCAGCAGCTTAAAAGGGGCTACCACAGATACGCAGTATTTT. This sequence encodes CASSLKGATTDTQYF.

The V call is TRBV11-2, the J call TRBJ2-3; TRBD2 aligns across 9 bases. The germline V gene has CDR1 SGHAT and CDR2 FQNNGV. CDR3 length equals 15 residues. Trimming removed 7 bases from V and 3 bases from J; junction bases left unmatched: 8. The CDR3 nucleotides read TGTGCCAGCACCCCCCCCGGACTAGCGACAGATACGCAGTATTTT. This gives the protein CASTPPGLATDTQYF.

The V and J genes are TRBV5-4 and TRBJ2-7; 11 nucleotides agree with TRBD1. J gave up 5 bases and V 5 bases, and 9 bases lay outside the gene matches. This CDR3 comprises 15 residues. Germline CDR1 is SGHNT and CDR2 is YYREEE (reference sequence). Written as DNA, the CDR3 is TGTGCCAGCAGACGGACAGGGGGCGGACTAAACGAGCAGTACTTC. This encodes CASRRTGGGLNEQYF.

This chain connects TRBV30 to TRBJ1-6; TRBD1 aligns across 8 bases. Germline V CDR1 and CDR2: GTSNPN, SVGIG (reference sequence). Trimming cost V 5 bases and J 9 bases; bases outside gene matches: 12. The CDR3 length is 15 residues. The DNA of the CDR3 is TGTGCCTGGGAGACAGGGGTAAACCGTCGTTCACCCCTCCACTTT. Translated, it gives CAWETGVNRRSPLHF.

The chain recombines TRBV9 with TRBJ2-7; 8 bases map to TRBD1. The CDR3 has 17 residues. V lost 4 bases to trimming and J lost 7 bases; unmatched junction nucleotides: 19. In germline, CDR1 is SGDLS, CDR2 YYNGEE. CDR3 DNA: TGTGCCAGCAGCCCACGTGGGGCAGGGGGCGGTTTGGGGGAGCAGTACTTC. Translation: CASSPRGAGGGLGEQYF.

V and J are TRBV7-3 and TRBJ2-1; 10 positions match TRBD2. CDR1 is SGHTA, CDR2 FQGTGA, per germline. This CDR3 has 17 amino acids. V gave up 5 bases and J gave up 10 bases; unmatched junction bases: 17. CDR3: CASSPTGASGSSGEQFF. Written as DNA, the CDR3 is TGTGCCAGCAGCCCCACGGGGGCTAGCGGGAGTTCGGGGGAGCAGTTCTTC.

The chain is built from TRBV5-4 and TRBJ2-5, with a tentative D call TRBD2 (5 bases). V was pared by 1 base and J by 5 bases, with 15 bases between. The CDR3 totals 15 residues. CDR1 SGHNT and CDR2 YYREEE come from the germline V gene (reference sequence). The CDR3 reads CASSLFGGSGETQYF. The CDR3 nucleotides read TGTGCCAGCAGCTTGTTTGGAGGTTCTGGGGAGACCCAGTACTTC.